Here is one T cell receptor (beta chain) with its context. In its sample, this clonotype was seen many times. The clone's antigen remains unknown. Base quality data are lacking; no much larger clone is found one base away. This record belongs to a study of T cells in Graves' hyperthyroidism and ophthalmopathy (dated by TCRdb to between 2017 and 2020). Study-wide context: Peripheral blood samples were taken at the time of initial diagnosis, prior to any treatment. TCR V-J signatures able to tell the groups apart were searched for in a discovery cohort of approximately 95 patients, of whom around 43 had Graves' ophthalmopathy and about 55 had stable Graves' hyperthyroidism. The paper describes TCR Vbeta CDR3 sequencing of 130 to 150 peripheral blood samples, made up of fewer than 50 ophthalmopathy patients, around 73 hyperthyroidism patients and roughly 17 progressor patients. In several Graves' hyperthyroidism patients, the study also compared T-cell repertoires from thyroid tissue with T-cell repertoires from blood. Once sampling was done, hyperthyroidism patients were given methimazole at a starting dose of 30 mg daily, whereas ophthalmopathy patients were given high-dose intravenous methylprednisolone. For training and testing, the roughly 93 patients in the discovery cohort were randomly divided in a 7:3 ratio. Prospective prediction of ophthalmopathy was tested in an independent validation cohort consisting of 18 hyperthyroidism patients and more than 15 patients who later progressed to ophthalmopathy.

The TCR beta CDR3 regions were amplified from the RNA transcripts. For the first round of RT-PCR on the TCR CDR3, the HTBI primer set was used together with the Qiagen OneStep RT-PCR kit. A second multiplex PCR round built the libraries, followed by size selection and purification. Libraries were sequenced paired-end with 100 bp reads on an Illumina HiSeq2000. As for the authors' bioinformatics: SOAPnuke was used to process the raw data, removing reads that contained adapters or uncalled bases, had a mean Phred below 15, or lacked an exact match to the constant primer or identifier. High-quality paired reads were merged using COPE v1.2.5, and each unique nucleotide sequence was defined as a clonotype. MiTCR v1.1 was used to align the clonotypes against IMGT TRBV, TRBD and TRBJ reference segments. Analysis was restricted to V-J combinations with a frequency above 0.0001, which covered roughly 99% of repertoires. A TCS score was defined as the ratio between F50 (clonal expansion) and ExV (chaos), using BLOSUM62-based TCRdist between CDR3 peptides within each V-J. Welch's t-statistics and random forest reduced just over 500 V-J features to 13, which were used in a naive Bayes classifier (R e1071). TCRdb trimmed public reads at Q25 via fastp, called clones via MiXCR and kept in-frame beta chains. Under each unique CDR3 protein, matching rows form one entry showing the most common genes and DNA. In this record, the V and J calls reflect TCRdb's handling and not the investigators' own analysis. The sample contains approximately 300,000 distinct CDR3 sequences, roughly 20% of them found a single time. Less than 40% of the sample is taken by the ten largest.

Results the study describes overall, beyond this receptor: In validation, the model predicted progression to ophthalmopathy with over 65% sensitivity and roughly 72% specificity, a median of 6.5 months before onset. No statistical method was used to fix the sample size in advance, and group allocation was not hidden from the investigators. Most expanded thyroid clonotypes (frequency above 0.001) were also detected in blood, a finding suggesting that blood repertoires may reflect thyroid immune responses. In cross-validation, a model built on a 13 V-J signature told ophthalmopathy apart from stable hyperthyroidism with 87.88% sensitivity and around 81% specificity, and in testing the same model reached 80%/75%.

As encoded in the germline V gene, CDR1 is MDHEN while CDR2 is SYDVKM. Compared with germline, V lacks 5 bases and J lacks 0 bases; bases without a gene match: 7. The CDR3, from cysteine to phenylalanine, totals 16 residues. The only DNA kept is the CDR3, 48 bases in frame from the first base. Ophthalmopathy patients had moderately to severely active disease, Clinical Activity Score of at least 3, NOSPECS grade of at least 4, and duration under 3 months. Exclusion was applied to patients with uncontrolled infections, other autoimmune diseases, pregnancy or lactation. Diagnoses were based on clinical symptoms, serum thyroxine and TRAb, thyroid ultrasound and orbital computed tomography. PBMCs were isolated from approximately 10 ml of fresh peripheral blood by Ficoll-Paque density gradient centrifugation. Total RNA was extracted with Trizol reagent, and quality was checked on an Agilent 2100 Bioanalyzer.

This TCR came from a man aged 45-60 years with Graves' ophthalmopathy. The specimen sequenced was blood. The V gene is TRBV28 and the J gene is TRBJ2-3; TRBD2 aligns with 8 central bases. The DNA reads TGTGCCAGCAGTCTCGGGAGGGGTGTAAGCACAGATACGCAGTATTTT. The resulting protein is CASSLGRGVSTDTQYF. The full variable domain, completed from the reference TRBV28 and TRBJ2-3 proteins outside the CDR3, reads DVKVTQSSRYLVKRTGEKVFLECVQDMDHENMFWYRQDPGLGLRLIYFSYDVKMKEKGDIPEGYSVSREKKERFSLILESASTNQTSMYLCASSLGRGVSTDTQYFGPGTRLTVL.